The entry below describes one T cell receptor beta chain. What antigen it recognizes has not been identified. No per-base quality is available; no much larger clone lies one base away. What this sample's treatment or condition label stands for: oral pan-JAK inhibitor, 5-10 mg twice daily. Lesional scalp punch biopsies and peripheral blood were collected from alopecia areata patients. PBMCs were separated by density centrifugation and stained for CD3, CD4 and CD8, after which CD4+ and CD8+ T cells were sorted on a FACSAria. This record comes from a study of CD8+ T cells in alopecia areata listed by TCRdb under 2018. Looking at the study overall: Treated patients were enrolled in an open-label pilot trial of oral tofacitinib at 5 to 10 mg twice daily for moderate-to-severe alopecia areata. Tofacitinib was given for 6 to 18 months, followed by 6 months of follow-up off drug to assess delayed response and recurrence. The SALT score, which quantifies the percentage of affected scalp surface area, was used to measure disease severity in treated patients. To study T cell clonal expansion in alopecia areata, the researchers applied high-throughput TCRbeta sequencing to both the C3H/HeJ mouse model and human patients. In humans, TCRbeta sequencing was performed on scalp tissue and on sorted CD4+ and CD8+ peripheral blood T cells from healthy controls and from patients with patchy or totalis/universalis alopecia areata. Patients on tofacitinib were biopsied at baseline and after 4 and 24 weeks of treatment, and several of the patients also had a later scalp biopsy. Clonality in the scalp was compared among normal scalp (n=4), patchy alopecia areata scalp (n=8), and alopecia totalis/universalis scalp (n=8). RNA came from the PAXgene miRNA kit for fixed scalp, the miRNeasy kit for PBMCs, and the RNeasy kit for mouse skin. TCRbeta CDR3 regions were amplified by immunoSEQ multiplex PCR with 35 Vbeta forward and 13 Jbeta reverse primers.

What the work shows at the level of the full study, not this receptor alone: Compared with mice, TCR sequences shared between patients were less clear, possibly partly because of HLA diversity across the patient population. Scalp TCR repertoire analysis is complicated because resident alphabeta T cells in normal human skin are also sequenced, whereas mouse skin is dominated by gammadelta T cells. During tofacitinib treatment, many expanded lesional clones stuck around in both scalp and blood, and this persistence may partly explain why relapse happens after treatment is stopped. Higher clonality and more expanded CD8+ clones were observed in lesional scalp than in normal scalp, particularly in alopecia totalis/universalis, a finding suggestive of antigenic drive. Because the treated cohort was small and had only one nonresponder, larger studies are needed to examine links between baseline CD8+ expansion and response. Scalp clonality and the number of expanded CD8+ clones among the top 100 scalp clones were significantly decreased by tofacitinib.

The library was prepared using the immunoSEQ multiplex PCR assay. For TCR sequencing, RNA was extracted from every sample and reverse transcribed into cDNA to serve as template. First-strand cDNA was synthesized with SuperScript III using a 2:1 mix of oligo-dT and random hexamers. Amplification bias was assessed with a synthetic immune receptor repertoire, and residual bias was removed computationally. The paper's data handling went like this. Raw reads were preprocessed to remove errors, and CDR3 was defined by IMGT conventions from the conserved cysteine to phenylalanine. To get clonality, Shannon entropy was normalized by log2 of the number of productive unique TCRs and the result was subtracted from 1. Whether scalp clones were CD4 or CD8 was inferred by matching scalp TCRbeta sequences against CD4 and CD8 repertoires sorted from blood. TCRdb limited this immuneACCESS table to in-frame rearrangements with V and J called. A share of clones is missing; checked studies link under half to unresolved V genes, and the rest is unexplained. The DNA was the basis for D and trimming; V, J and clone size are from that table. This sample gives 180,000 or so clones in total; roughly 50% of them show up just once. The ten top clones hold around 15% of the sample.

CDR1 is given as ENHRY and CDR2 as SYGVKD, both from the germline V gene. Here V drops 6 bases and J drops 3 bases, and the junction holds 5 bases not matched to any gene. The CDR3 starts with the cysteine, ends with the phenylalanine, and has 14 residues. CDR3 DNA is the only sequence kept; it has 42 bases, read in frame from the first base. The receptor comes from a human donor with alopecia areata. The sequencing here drew on CD4+ T cells sorted from blood, taken at approximately week 60, from a patient treated with tofacitinib. The rearrangement combines TRBV10-3 with TRBJ1-1, with TRBD1 matching 9 junction bases. In nucleotide form, the sequence is TGTGCCATCAGCAGGGACAGGGAGTACACTGAAGCTTTCTTT. This gives the protein CAISRDREYTEAFF.